A single sample is the source of the 11 T cell receptor beta chains below, sequenced in a study of radiation and T cells in renal cell carcinoma. TCRdb's copy holds only in-frame clones and misses some; the assay was immunoSEQ multiplex PCR. The sample has just over 95,000 clones, 86% seen once; the top ten hold about 7.9%. Described time point: baseline pretreatment blood. Sample treatment: 15 Gy SBRT to primary tumor, nephrectomy 4 weeks later. The starting material was blood, obtained from a patient whose treatment included radiotherapy and nephrectomy. These TCRs come from a man aged 45 to 65 with renal cell carcinoma.

The rearrangement uses TRBV4-1 and TRBJ1-2; no reliable D call. V dropped 4 bases and J dropped 6 bases, with 12 bases sitting between them. This CDR3 is built from 13 residues. Germline lookup yields CDR1 MGHRA and CDR2 YSYEKL. CDR3 in DNA: TGCGCCAGCAGCCTTAATAGTGGAGATGGCTACACCTTC. Its translation is CASSLNSGDGYTF.

The chain has TRBV28 and TRBJ1-4; 12 positions agree with TRBD1. Germline V gene sequence: CDR1 MDHEN, CDR2 SYDVKM. V lost 8 bases and J lost 7; bases outside the gene matches: 20. This CDR3 has 19 residues. The CDR3: CASLGGAGTGGDRGEKLFF. The CDR3 DNA is TGTGCCAGCCTCGGAGGGGCCGGGACAGGGGGCGACAGGGGTGAAAAACTGTTTTTT.

The gene calls are TRBV4-1 and TRBJ2-7, with 11 bases matching TRBD2. This CDR3 has 18 residues. Germline V gives CDR1 MGHRA, CDR2 YSYEKL. With 3 bases clipped from V and 1 base from J, the junction kept 11 bases outside the gene matches. CDR3 sequence reads: CASSHTLAGGTSSYEQYF. CDR3 bases: TGCGCCAGCAGCCATACTCTAGCGGGGGGTACTTCTTCCTACGAGCAGTACTTC.

The chain has TRBV6-1 and TRBJ1-1; weak D call: TRBD1 (5 bases). This CDR3 contains 14 residues. Germline assignment: CDR1 MNHNS and CDR2 SASEGT. The germline V and J ends were trimmed by 4 bases and 1 base, with 10 bases remaining between them. CDR3 bases: TGTGCCAGCAGTGCCCGGGGGACGAACACTGAAGCTTTCTTT. The encoded protein is CASSARGTNTEAFF.

This chain joins TRBV12-5 and TRBJ2-2; no firm D call. Looked up from germline, CDR1 is LGHNT and CDR2 is FRNRAP. The CDR3 is 12 amino acids. Trimming stripped 4 bases from V and 5 bases from J, with 5 bases between. CDR3 region: CASGSRTGELFF. The CDR3 DNA reads TGTGCTAGTGGTTCTCGTACCGGGGAGCTGTTTTTT.

This clone has only one observation. The genes are TRBV27 and TRBJ1-1, with TRBD1 matching 7 bases. The CDR3 totals 16 residues. Unmatched junction bases numbered 15, after V lost 6 bases and J lost 5 bases. CDR1 and CDR2 from the germline V gene are MNHEY and SMNVEV (reference sequence). The chain's CDR3 is CASRPTGLGIETEAFF. The CDR3 region has the DNA TGTGCCAGCAGGCCGACAGGGCTAGGTATAGAAACTGAAGCTTTCTTT.

The count of this clone is one. The V and J genes are TRBV27 and TRBJ2-5, with TRBD1 matching 8 bases. V was pared by 5 bases and J by 4 bases, with 6 bases of the junction left unmatched. Germline V gene lookup returns CDR1 MNHEY and CDR2 SMNVEV (reference sequence). This CDR3 comprises 14 residues. This CDR3 is CASSPQGGGETQYF. DNA for the CDR3: TGTGCCAGCAGTCCACAGGGGGGAGGAGAGACCCAGTACTTC.

The chain links TRBV5-8 to TRBJ1-1; no definite D call. Germline CDR1 is SGHTS and CDR2 is YDEGEE. This CDR3 is 14 amino acids long. V was trimmed by 1 base and J by 0 bases, leaving 7 bases between them. This chain's CDR3 is CASSLSEMNTEAFF. The CDR3 DNA reads as TGTGCCAGCAGCTTGTCAGAGATGAACACTGAAGCTTTCTTT.

The rearrangement uses TRBV28 and TRBJ2-5; 8 bases map to TRBD2. CDR1 and CDR2 (germline): MDHEN, SYDVKM. The CDR3 length is 14 residues. Trimming at V came to 2 bases and at J to 9 bases, leaving 8 bases not matched to a gene. Here the CDR3 DNA reads TGTGCCAGCAGTTTAACCAGCGGGAGTGTGTCCCAGTACTTC. As protein: CASSLTSGSVSQYF.

The CDR3 DNA follows: TGCGCCAGCAGCTTGATTACCGGGGAGTTGGAAAAACTGTTTTTT. It codes for CASSLITGELEKLFF. The chain employs TRBV5-1 and TRBJ1-4; D call uncertain. From germline, CDR1 is SGHRS and CDR2 YFSETQ. The length of the CDR3 is 15 residues. The ends were cut back, 1 base at V and 8 bases at J, with 15 bases in the middle.

A remark on this clone: Other DNA sequences in the sample encode the same CDR3. The rearrangement joins TRBV5-1 to TRBJ2-2, with 11 bases matching TRBD1. Unmatched junction bases numbered 3, after V lost 4 bases and J lost 4 bases. This CDR3 contains 15 residues. Germline V gene data show CDR1 as SGHRS and CDR2 as YFSETQ. DNA for the CDR3: TGCGCCAGCAGCCTAGGGACAGGGGGCACCGGGGAGCTGTTTTTT. Its translation is CASSLGTGGTGELFF.